This T cell receptor beta chain was observed in a study of cytomegalovirus exposure and HLA in healthy donors. On this clone itself: Its antigen is not identified.

The ends were cut back, 2 bases at V and 4 bases at J, with 9 bases in the middle. In germline, CDR1 is KGHSH, CDR2 LQKENI. The CDR3 consists of 14 residues. The PCR used 60 Vbeta and 13 Jbeta primers. TCRdb keeps only in-frame clones here, not all; method: immunoSEQ multiplex PCR. Listed are roughly 58,000 clones; about 10% falls within the top ten. Study observations and caveats: Follow-up analysis seemed to connect common viral pathogens with several of the most significant clusters identified. The investigators catalogued 150 to 200 TCR beta chains as cytomegalovirus-associated. Within a later analysis, the majority of CMV-associated TCR beta chains appeared HLA-restricted.

V and J are TRBV18 and TRBJ1-3; the D gene is possibly TRBD1 (5 bases). The sample was PBMCs. The source of this sequence is a woman between 50 and 59 years old in good health and CMV-seropositive. The CDR3 DNA follows: TGTGCCAGCTCACCAGAGGGACTGGGAAACACCATATATTTT. It encodes CASSPEGLGNTIYF.